This T cell receptor beta chain came from a study of blood T cells in healthy people across ages (dated by TCRdb to 2015 to 2017). With respect to the entire study: In model experiments, template switching captured roughly one uniquely barcoded TCR beta cDNA molecule for every two T cells. The study analyzed two additional independent replicas of 1 million unique cDNA reads from the same blood draw for two donors, one aged 18 to 30 and one aged 80 or older. The study measured age-related changes in TCR beta repertoire diversity using deep sequencing normalized with unique cDNA molecular identifiers. To avoid experimental bias, donors of different ages were distributed randomly across sequencing lanes. Donors were grouped into four age groups: young (average roughly 17 years), middle-aged (approximately 41), aged (around 60) and long-lived (less than 85). What the research found in general, with its limitations: The long-lived group showed more naive CD4+ T cells, fewer expanded clones and increased TCR diversity than the aged group, suggesting age selection. As age increased, observed TCR beta diversity per million T cells dropped in a roughly linear way, and a significant reduction was already evident by age about 40. Estimates of total diversity from one million sequenced T cells were regarded as lower bounds and underestimates. There was a strong correlation between observed TCR beta diversity and the percentage of naive T cells measured by flow cytometry. Bulk unsorted PBMC profiling prevented conclusive comparison of naive and antigen-experienced compartments. Because the CMV infection status of the donors was unknown, age-related changes in expanded clonotypes may potentially have been confounded.

The donors were 40 or so Caucasian individuals from Russia, aged 6 to 90 years, who were systemically healthy. Each donor gave about 10 milliliters of peripheral blood, drawn into EDTA-treated Vacutainer tubes. Ficoll-Paque density-gradient centrifugation was used to isolate PBMCs, with at least 7 million per sample. Total RNA, at least 6 micrograms per sample, was extracted from PBMCs with Trizol reagent. For every donor, flow cytometry on a PBMC aliquot measured the percentage of naive CD45RAhigh/CD27high T cells. V was cut back by 9 bases and J by 0 bases, leaving a gap of 3 bases between them. From its cysteine to its phenylalanine, the CDR3 spans 12 amino acids. The sequence is cut down to CDR3 DNA, 36 bases in frame from base 1. CDR1 and CDR2, per the germline V gene, are SGHTA and FQGNSA. Library preparation was by 5' RACE. These reads were obtained on an Illumina HiSeq 2500. A second PCR of 7 to 11 cycles was run with a J-beta primer mix and a sample-barcoded 5' primer. A unique molecular identifier was introduced onto each TCR beta cDNA molecule by a template-switch 5' adaptor carrying 12 random nucleotides. At least 2.5 million CDR3-containing paired-end reads were obtained from each sample. First-strand cDNA was synthesized from all RNA with the Mint cDNA synthesis kit, primed by a TRBC-specific oligonucleotide. Following uracil-DNA glycosylase treatment, all cDNA underwent a first 18-cycle PCR with the universal primers M1SS and BC2_uni_R. In the paper's pipeline: Each sample was normalized by randomly selecting 1 million high-quality reads, each carrying a distinct molecular identifier. Reads with shared molecular identifiers were discarded instead of being binned into consensus sequences. MiTCR, with a Q25 quality threshold and the strictest error-elimination algorithm, was used for CDR3 identification, clonotype clustering and error correction. A nonparametric unseen species model using Euler transformation provided a lower-bound estimate of total TCR beta diversity. TCRdb reprocessed the public reads (quality trimming at Q25 with fastp, clone calling with MiXCR) and kept in-frame beta chains. Rows are combined by CDR3 protein, so each entry shows the most common genes and DNA. For this entry, the V and J calls and clone size follow TCRdb and not the study's own pipeline. The sample yields approximately 900,000 distinct CDR3 sequences; 48% were counted once. In total, the top ten clones hold roughly an eighth of the sample.

As to this clonotype: Its antigen is still unknown. No much larger clone exists at a distance of one base, and base qualities are not known.

The clonotype originates from a man aged 25 to 40 in good health. The sequencing input was blood. The V gene is TRBV7-2 and the J gene is TRBJ2-6, with the D gene not clear enough to name. The CDR3 sequence is CARDSGANVLTF. The DNA reads as follows: TGTGCCAGGGACTCTGGGGCCAACGTCCTGACTTTC. Outside the CDR3, residues come from the reference TRBV7-2 and TRBJ2-6 proteins, so the full variable domain is: GAGVSQSPSNKVTEKGKDVELRCDPISGHTALYWYRQSLGQGLEFLIYFQGNSAPDKSGLPSDRFSAERTGGSVSTLTIQRTQQEDSAVYLCARDSGANVLTFGAGSRLTVL.